This T cell receptor (beta chain) was profiled in a study of cytomegalovirus exposure and HLA in healthy donors. Study findings and constraints: Follow-up analysis found HLA locus-dependent TCR association rates, highest for DRB1 and lowest for HLA-C. A link between a missense DCLRE1C variant and TCR beta V- and J-gene trimming emerged from a later analysis. Earlier analysis yielded a pattern in which most TCR beta V segments were productive about 90% or about 30% of the time. Diagnosis of cytomegalovirus status made by the classifier reportedly showed high specificity and sensitivity.

As regards this clone: As yet, its antigen is unknown.

13 Jbeta primers and 60 Vbeta primers were used for the PCR. The data were produced by immunoSEQ multiplex PCR, yet TCRdb's version contains in-frame clones alone and is incomplete. The sample lists 90,000 to 110,000 clones, roughly 76% seen once, with about 6.9% in the top ten. The germline V gene has CDR1 MNHEY and CDR2 SVGAGI. With 6 bases removed from V and 1 base from J, the gap between germline ends came to 14 bases. CDR3 length equals 15 residues. The V call is TRBV6-5, the J call TRBJ2-3, with D perhaps matching TRBD1 (5 bases). The TCR was taken from a man aged 30-40 years in good health and CMV-seropositive. Sequences were obtained from PBMCs. CDR3 region: CASRLDSFRTDTQYF. CDR3 nucleotide sequence: TGTGCCAGCAGATTAGACAGTTTTCGCACAGATACGCAGTATTTT.